Listed below are T cell receptor beta chains from one sample, sequenced in a study of cytomegalovirus exposure and HLA in healthy donors. The table came from immunoSEQ multiplex PCR; TCRdb's copy has only in-frame clones and leaves some out. The sample holds 100,000 to 150,000 clones. Sequencing input: PBMCs. The receptor set was obtained from a man aged 18 to 35 in good health and CMV-seronegative. The CDR3 runs from the conserved cysteine through the conserved F or W. A D gene is named only where the DNA matches it firmly.

d_call	v_call	j_call	cdr3_aa	cdr3_nt
.	TRBV4-1	TRBJ1-1	CASSPLSYTEAFF	TGCGCCAGCAGCCCCCTTTCCTACACTGAAGCTTTCTTT
.	TRBV7-6	TRBJ2-1	CASSLGGTGPGEQFF	TGTGCCAGCAGCTTAGGGGGAACAGGGCCGGGGGAGCAGTTCTTC
.	TRBV27	TRBJ1-4	CASSFGGKLFF	TGTGCCAGCAGTTTCGGGGGAAAACTGTTTTTT
TRBD1	TRBV6-5	TRBJ2-7	CASSLQGALYEQYF	TGTGCCAGCAGTTTACAGGGGGCCCTATACGAGCAGTACTTC
TRBD1	TRBV14	TRBJ1-5	CASSQSRDRVRRRNQPQHF	TGTGCCAGCAGCCAGTCACGGGACAGGGTAAGGCGAAGGAATCAGCCCCAGCATTTT
TRBD2	TRBV6-6	TRBJ2-7	CASSDGLAGESYEQYF	TGTGCCAGCAGCGACGGACTAGCGGGAGAGTCCTACGAGCAGTACTTC
.	TRBV5-4	TRBJ1-5	CASSLTENRNQPQHF	TGTGCCAGCAGCTTGACAGAGAACCGCAATCAGCCCCAGCATTTT
.	TRBV4-1	TRBJ2-2	CASSRGQNTGELFF	TGCGCCAGCAGCCGGGGCCAAAACACCGGGGAGCTGTTTTTT
.	TRBV15	TRBJ1-1	CATSRGPAGGDLNTEAFF	TGTGCCACCAGCAGAGGTCCCGCGGGGGGCGATTTGAACACTGAAGCTTTCTTT
.	TRBV7-9	TRBJ2-7	CASSTWTAYEQYF	TGTGCCAGCAGCACGTGGACAGCCTACGAGCAGTACTTC
.	TRBV11-2	TRBJ1-6	CASSTHRNSPLHF	TGTGCCAGCAGCACCCACAGAAATTCACCCCTCCACTTT
TRBD1	TRBV6-1	TRBJ1-1	CASSGNFGQGYTEAFF	TGTGCCAGCAGTGGGAATTTTGGACAGGGATACACTGAAGCTTTCTTT
TRBD1	TRBV15	TRBJ1-6	CATSREGGQDLALTPLHF	TGTGCCACCAGCAGAGAGGGGGGACAGGACTTAGCCCTGACACCCCTCCACTTT
TRBD1	TRBV5-1	TRBJ2-7	CASSRGQYEQYF	TGCGCCAGCAGCCGGGGACAGTACGAGCAGTACTTC
TRBD2	TRBV29-1	TRBJ2-7	CSVLTSGSSYEQYF	TGCAGCGTCCTCACTAGCGGGAGCTCCTACGAGCAGTACTTC
.	TRBV27	TRBJ2-3	CASSFIPPRGDTQYF	TGTGCCAGCAGTTTTATACCCCCCCGGGGGGATACGCAGTATTTT
.	TRBV19	TRBJ1-2	CASTAGDGYTF	TGTGCCAGTACCGCAGGGGACGGCTACACCTTC
TRBD1	TRBV10-1	TRBJ1-1	CASSVYQGAPEAFF	TGCGCCAGCAGTGTATACCAGGGGGCCCCTGAAGCTTTCTTT
.	TRBV29-1	TRBJ2-5	CSVEDRGRGPKKQYF	TGCAGCGTTGAAGATCGGGGCAGGGGACCTAAGAAGCAGTACTTC
.	TRBV5-1	TRBJ2-7	CASSLDSTFYEQYF	TGCGCCAGCAGCTTGGACAGTACATTCTACGAGCAGTACTTC
.	TRBV7-5	TRBJ1-5	CAAIEVPNQPQHF	TGTGCGGCGATAGAGGTCCCCAATCAGCCCCAGCATTTT
TRBD2	TRBV9	TRBJ2-5	CASSVGVAGQETQYF	TGTGCCAGCAGCGTGGGGGTAGCGGGGCAAGAGACCCAGTACTTC
.	TRBV9	TRBJ1-6	CASSVGGVNNSPLHF	TGTGCCAGCAGCGTAGGGGGAGTTAATAATTCACCCCTCCACTTT
.	TRBV19	TRBJ2-7	CASSQAYEQYF	TGTGCCAGTAGTCAAGCATACGAGCAGTACTTC
.	TRBV5-1	TRBJ1-1	CASSSGGWAFF	TGCGCCAGCAGTTCCGGAGGTTGGGCTTTCTTT
.	TRBV6-1	TRBJ1-3	CASSSPEASGNTIYF	TGTGCCAGCAGTTCTCCAGAGGCCTCTGGAAACACCATATATTTT
.	TRBV12-5	TRBJ1-3	CASGLAGRFSGNTIYF	TGTGCTAGTGGTTTGGCAGGCCGCTTCTCTGGAAACACCATATATTTT
TRBD1	TRBV5-5	TRBJ1-2	CASSANWDRISYGYTF	TGTGCCAGCAGCGCTAATTGGGACAGAATAAGCTATGGCTACACCTTC
TRBD2	TRBV4-2	TRBJ2-5	CASSHRGPSGGFETQYF	TGTGCCAGCAGCCACAGAGGGCCTAGCGGGGGGTTTGAGACCCAGTACTTC
TRBD1	TRBV19	TRBJ1-5	CASSMGTGGQPQHF	TGTGCCAGTAGTATGGGGACAGGAGGGCAGCCCCAGCATTTT
TRBD2	TRBV9	TRBJ2-1	CASSVSPSGSSYNEQFF	TGTGCCAGCAGCGTATCTCCTAGCGGGAGCTCCTACAATGAGCAGTTCTTC
.	TRBV11-2	TRBJ2-3	CATEGEDTDTQYF	TGTGCCACCGAGGGTGAGGACACAGATACGCAGTATTTT
.	TRBV18	TRBJ2-5	CASSPSSVETQYF	TGTGCCAGCTCTCCCTCTAGCGTAGAGACCCAGTACTTC
.	TRBV7-3	TRBJ2-7	CASSQGGSYEQYF	TGTGCCAGCAGCCAGGGGGGCTCCTACGAGCAGTACTTC
.	TRBV25-1	TRBJ2-2	CASGTTGELFF	TGTGCCAGCGGCACGACCGGGGAGCTGTTTTTT
.	TRBV9	TRBJ2-1	CARNRRRPFSNEQFF	TGTGCCAGGAACCGACGGAGACCATTTTCGAATGAGCAGTTCTTC
TRBD1	TRBV19	TRBJ2-7	CASSIGTGPYEQYF	TGTGCCAGTAGTATCGGGACAGGGCCGTATGAGCAGTACTTC
.	TRBV10-3	TRBJ1-2	CAISESVGNGYTF	TGTGCCATCAGTGAGTCGGTCGGGAACGGCTACACCTTC
TRBD1	TRBV4-1	TRBJ1-1	CASSHWGQGAQRTEAFF	TGCGCCAGCAGCCACTGGGGACAGGGGGCACAGCGCACTGAAGCTTTCTTT
.	TRBV5-4	TRBJ2-1	CASTTGAVSSEQFF	TGTGCCAGCACCACTGGGGCAGTGTCGAGTGAGCAGTTCTTC
.	TRBV30	TRBJ1-1	CAWAQIVRTEAFF	TGTGCCTGGGCCCAGATCGTGAGGACTGAAGCTTTCTTT
.	TRBV5-1	TRBJ2-3	CASRARAGFGAEAQYF	TGCGCCAGCAGGGCGCGGGCGGGGTTTGGGGCAGAGGCGCAGTATTTT
TRBD1	TRBV9	TRBJ1-2	CASSVAWDRDYGYTF	TGTGCCAGCAGCGTAGCGTGGGACAGGGACTATGGCTACACCTTC
.	TRBV25-1	TRBJ1-2	CASSKTGSLVYGYTF	TGTGCCAGCAGTAAAACAGGCTCCCTGGTCTATGGCTACACCTTC
TRBD1	TRBV7-9	TRBJ1-3	CASSSPTGWGNTIYF	TGTGCCAGCAGCTCCCCGACAGGGTGGGGAAACACCATATATTTT
TRBD1	TRBV27	TRBJ2-7	CASKLGQGSSEQYF	TGTGCCTCAAAGCTGGGACAGGGATCGTCCGAGCAGTACTTC
TRBD2	TRBV6-1	TRBJ2-1	CASSEAGGSYNEQFF	TGTGCCAGCAGTGAGGCGGGAGGTTCTTACAATGAGCAGTTCTTC
.	TRBV11-2	TRBJ2-1	CASSLVLGRVLYNEQFF	TGTGCCAGCAGCTTAGTTTTGGGCAGAGTTTTATACAATGAGCAGTTCTTC
.	TRBV6-6	TRBJ2-2	CASSYTLSNTGELFF	TGTGCCAGCAGCTATACACTATCGAACACCGGGGAGCTGTTTTTT
.	TRBV5-1	TRBJ1-2	CASSLAGTGGGYTF	TGCGCCAGCAGCTTGGCGGGCACAGGAGGGGGCTACACCTTC
TRBD1	TRBV6-5	TRBJ1-4	CASTEDRGSEKLFF	TGTGCCAGCACGGAGGACAGGGGAAGCGAAAAACTGTTTTTT
.	TRBV5-1	TRBJ2-7	CASSLLIGNEQYF	TGCGCCAGCAGCTTATTAATTGGCAACGAGCAGTACTTC
.	TRBV19	TRBJ1-2	CASSREGSYGYTF	TGTGCCAGTAGCAGGGAAGGAAGCTATGGCTACACCTTC
.	TRBV28	TRBJ1-2	CASSLGGQRYYGYTF	TGTGCCAGCAGTTTAGGAGGCCAACGGTACTATGGCTACACCTTC
.	TRBV6-4	TRBJ2-3	CASSSASTDTQYF	TGTGCCAGCAGTAGCGCTAGCACAGATACGCAGTATTTT